The 9 T cell receptor beta chains in this list originate from one sample, sequenced in a study of cytomegalovirus exposure and HLA in healthy donors. Sequencing used immunoSEQ multiplex PCR; TCRdb keeps in-frame clones, though not all of them. The table records under 200,000 clones, over 85% of them present only once. Sample: PBMCs. The receptors originated from a woman aged 18-29 years in good health and CMV-seropositive.

This sequence joins TRBV7-2 and TRBJ1-1; TRBD1 aligns across 8 bases. The CDR3 extends over 12 amino acids. Germline V gives CDR1 SGHTA, CDR2 FQGNSA. V trimming: 3 bases; J trimming: 11 bases; junction bases outside the gene matches: 5. CDR3 amino acids: CASSFRTGWAFF. The CDR3 DNA follows: TGTGCCAGCAGCTTTAGGACAGGGTGGGCTTTCTTT. Using reference TRBV7-2 and TRBJ1-1 for the parts outside the CDR3, the full variable domain is GAGVSQSPSNKVTEKGKDVELRCDPISGHTALYWYRQSLGQGLEFLIYFQGNSAPDKSGLPSDRFSAERTGGSVSTLTIQRTQQEDSAVYLCASSFRTGWAFFGQGTRLTVV.

This clone was detected once. V usage is TRBV4-2 and J usage is TRBJ2-6, with unresolved D. This CDR3 has 17 amino acids. Germline CDR1 reads LGHNA; CDR2 reads YNFKEQ. V was shortened by 0 bases and J by 0 bases, with 9 bases between the two germline ends. The CDR3 sequence: CASSQDPPGSGANVLTF. The CDR3 DNA is TGTGCCAGCAGCCAAGATCCCCCGGGCTCTGGGGCCAACGTCCTGACTTTC.

The chain's CDR3 is CASSPLGGSTGYTF. The CDR3 region has the DNA TGTGCCAGCAGCCCCCTAGGTGGGTCTACGGGCTACACCTTC. V and J are TRBV6-1 and TRBJ1-2; unclear D gene. V was shortened by 6 bases and J by 8 bases, with 19 bases between the two germline ends. The CDR3 has 14 residues. CDR1 and CDR2 (germline): MNHNS, SASEGT.

The gene calls are TRBV5-6 and TRBJ2-5; 9 bases match TRBD2. The CDR3 covers 15 residues. The V gene's germline CDR1 is SGHDT and CDR2 YYEEEE. The J segment lost 6 bases and the V segment lost 2 bases, leaving 8 bases of the junction unmatched. In DNA, the CDR3 is TGTGCCAGCAGCTTAACCGGGACTAGCCCTCAGACCCAGTACTTC. As protein: CASSLTGTSPQTQYF. The entire variable domain, with the rest obtained from reference TRBV5-6 and TRBJ2-5, is as follows: DAGVTQSPTHLIKTRGQQVTLRCSPKSGHDTVSWYQQALGQGPQFIFQYYEEEERQRGNFPDRFSGHQFPNYSSELNVNALLLGDSALYLCASSLTGTSPQTQYFGPGTRLLVL.

The chain links TRBV9 to TRBJ1-5, with 8 bases lining up with TRBD1. After removal of 3 bases from V and 4 bases from J, the junction contained 3 bases not matched to a gene. The germline CDR1 and CDR2 sequences are SGDLS and YYNGEE. The CDR3 length is 14 residues. CDR3 coding DNA: TGTGCCAGCAGCGCGCAGGGGGCTAATCAGCCCCAGCATTTT. The encoded protein is CASSAQGANQPQHF.

V gene TRBV21-1 combines with J gene TRBJ2-7; whether TRBD2, the table's D call, matches the DNA was not checked. TRBV21-1 is classified as a pseudogene. This CDR3 spans 18 amino acids. CDR3 sequence reads: CASSKAPWTSGARHEQYF. Written as DNA, the CDR3 is TGTGCCAGCAGCAAAGCGCCCTGGACTAGCGGGGCCCGCCACGAGCAGTACTTC.

This rearrangement joins TRBV6-6 to TRBJ2-7; TRBD2 agrees at 7 bases. The J segment lost 3 bases and the V segment lost 5 bases, leaving 7 bases of the junction unmatched. There are 14 residues in the CDR3. The germline V gene has CDR1 MNHNY and CDR2 SVGAGI (reference sequence). This CDR3 is CASSGAGTNYEQYF. The CDR3 coding sequence is TGTGCCAGCAGTGGGGCCGGGACTAACTACGAGCAGTACTTC.

V gene TRBV20-1 combines with J gene TRBJ2-7; D not resolved. The germline V gene has CDR1 DFQATT and CDR2 SNEGSKA (reference sequence). This CDR3 has 11 residues. V dropped 6 bases and J dropped 5 bases, with 11 bases sitting between them. In nucleotides, the CDR3 is TGCAGTGCCGCAGGTTTTAACGAGCAGTACTTC. It is translated as CSAAGFNEQYF.

The rearrangement links TRBV4-1 to TRBJ2-7; 16 bases are a match to TRBD2. After removal of 2 bases from V and 6 bases from J, the junction contained 13 bases not matched to a gene. Per germline, CDR1 MGHRA and CDR2 YSYEKL. CDR3 length equals 19 residues. The CDR3 DNA is TGCGCCAGCAGCCAAACACCGGGACTAGCGGGAGGGCCTGATCTCGAGCAGTACTTC. Protein sequence: CASSQTPGLAGGPDLEQYF.